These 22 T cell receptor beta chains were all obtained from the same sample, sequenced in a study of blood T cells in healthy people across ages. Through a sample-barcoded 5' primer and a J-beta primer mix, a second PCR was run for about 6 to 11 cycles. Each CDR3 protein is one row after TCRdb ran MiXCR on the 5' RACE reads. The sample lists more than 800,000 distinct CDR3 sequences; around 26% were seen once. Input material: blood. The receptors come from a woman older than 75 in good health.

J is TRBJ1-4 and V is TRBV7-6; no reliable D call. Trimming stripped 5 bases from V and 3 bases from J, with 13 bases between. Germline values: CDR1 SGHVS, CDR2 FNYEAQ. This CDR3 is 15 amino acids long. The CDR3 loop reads CASSQDGRANEKLFF. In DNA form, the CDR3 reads TGTGCCAGCAGCCAGGACGGACGAGCTAATGAAAAACTGTTTTTT.

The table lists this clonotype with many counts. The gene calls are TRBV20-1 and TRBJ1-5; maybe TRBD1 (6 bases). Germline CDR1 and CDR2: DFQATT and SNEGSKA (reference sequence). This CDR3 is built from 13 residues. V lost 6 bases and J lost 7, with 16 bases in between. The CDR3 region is CSANTGRQQPQHF. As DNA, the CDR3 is TGCAGTGCAAATACAGGGCGGCAACAGCCCCAGCATTTT.

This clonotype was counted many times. Written as DNA, the CDR3 is TGCAGCGTTGAGGACAGGGGGCCCTACAATGAGCAGTTCTTC. Residues: CSVEDRGPYNEQFF. The chain employs TRBV29-1 and TRBJ2-1, with 11 nucleotides matching TRBD1. This CDR3 is built from 14 residues. V lost 3 bases, J lost 2 bases, and 0 bases stayed unmatched. Looked up from germline, CDR1 is SQVTM and CDR2 is ANQGSEA.

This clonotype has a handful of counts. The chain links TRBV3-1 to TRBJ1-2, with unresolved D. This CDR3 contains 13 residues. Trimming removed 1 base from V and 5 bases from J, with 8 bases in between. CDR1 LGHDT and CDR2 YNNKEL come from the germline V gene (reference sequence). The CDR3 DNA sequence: TGTGCCAGCAGCCAAGCACTGGGGTATGGCTACACCTTC. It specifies CASSQALGYGYTF.

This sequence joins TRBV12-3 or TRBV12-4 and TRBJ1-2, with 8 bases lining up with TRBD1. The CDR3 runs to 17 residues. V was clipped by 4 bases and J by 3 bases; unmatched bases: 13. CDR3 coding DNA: TGTGCCAGCAGTTCTTCCTCCTCAGGGGGCGCGGACTATGGCTACACCTTC. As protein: CASSSSSSGGADYGYTF.

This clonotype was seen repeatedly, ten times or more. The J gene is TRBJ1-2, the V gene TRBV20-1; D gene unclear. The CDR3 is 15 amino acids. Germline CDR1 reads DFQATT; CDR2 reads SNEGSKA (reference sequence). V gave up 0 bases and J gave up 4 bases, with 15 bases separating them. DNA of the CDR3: TGCAGTGCTAGAGAGGCTAGAGGGCTCCGCTATGGCTACACCTTC. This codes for CSAREARGLRYGYTF.

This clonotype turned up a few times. The CDR3 here is CIFTMNTEAFF. The CDR3 region has the DNA TGCATCTTTACTATGAACACTGAAGCTTTCTTT. V usage is TRBV20-1 and J usage is TRBJ1-1, with unresolved D. The CDR3 has 11 amino acids. Germline V lookup: CDR1 DFQATT, CDR2 SNEGSKA (reference sequence).

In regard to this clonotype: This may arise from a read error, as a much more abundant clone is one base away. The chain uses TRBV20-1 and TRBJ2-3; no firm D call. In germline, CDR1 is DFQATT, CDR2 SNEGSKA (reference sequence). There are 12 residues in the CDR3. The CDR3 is CRAPRSTDTQYF. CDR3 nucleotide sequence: TGCAGGGCGCCTCGTAGCACAGATACGCAGTATTTT.

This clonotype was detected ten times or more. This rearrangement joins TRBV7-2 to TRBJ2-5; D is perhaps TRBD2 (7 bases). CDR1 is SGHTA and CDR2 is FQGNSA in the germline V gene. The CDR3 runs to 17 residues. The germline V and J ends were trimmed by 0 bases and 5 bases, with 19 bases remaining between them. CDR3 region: CASSLALGGGPTETQYF. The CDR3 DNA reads TGTGCCAGCAGCTTAGCTCTGGGGGGGGGGCCGACGGAGACCCAGTACTTC.

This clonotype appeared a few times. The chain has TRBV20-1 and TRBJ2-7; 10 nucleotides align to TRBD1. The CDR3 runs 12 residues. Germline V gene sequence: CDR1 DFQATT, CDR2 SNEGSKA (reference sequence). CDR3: CSGTGVSYEQYF. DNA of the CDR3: TGCAGCGGGACAGGGGTTAGCTACGAGCAGTACTTC.

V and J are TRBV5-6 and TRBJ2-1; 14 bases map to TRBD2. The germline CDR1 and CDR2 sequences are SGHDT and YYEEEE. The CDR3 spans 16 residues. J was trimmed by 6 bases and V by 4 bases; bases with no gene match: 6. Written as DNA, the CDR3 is TGTGCCAGCAGCCCCTTGACTAGCGGGGGGGCCAATGAGCAGTTCTTC. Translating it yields CASSPLTSGGANEQFF.

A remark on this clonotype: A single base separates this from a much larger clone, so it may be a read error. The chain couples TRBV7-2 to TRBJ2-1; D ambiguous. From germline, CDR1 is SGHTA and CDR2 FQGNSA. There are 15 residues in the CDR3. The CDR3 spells CASSLGFGSYNKQFF. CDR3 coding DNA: TGTGCCAGCAGCTTAGGGTTCGGCTCCTACAATAAGCAGTTCTTC.

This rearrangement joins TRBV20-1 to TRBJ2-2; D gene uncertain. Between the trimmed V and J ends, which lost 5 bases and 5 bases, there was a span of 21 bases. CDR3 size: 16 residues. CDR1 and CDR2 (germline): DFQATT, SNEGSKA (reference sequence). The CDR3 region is CSALHPTQKLTGELFF. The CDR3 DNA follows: TGCAGTGCTCTTCATCCGACGCAGAAGCTAACCGGGGAGCTGTTTTTT.

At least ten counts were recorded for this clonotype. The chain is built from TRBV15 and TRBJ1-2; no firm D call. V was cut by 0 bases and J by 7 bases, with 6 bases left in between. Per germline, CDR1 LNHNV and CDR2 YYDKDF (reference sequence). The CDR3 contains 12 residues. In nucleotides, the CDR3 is TGTGCCACCAGCAGAGATTGGGGTGGCTACACCTTC. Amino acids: CATSRDWGGYTF.

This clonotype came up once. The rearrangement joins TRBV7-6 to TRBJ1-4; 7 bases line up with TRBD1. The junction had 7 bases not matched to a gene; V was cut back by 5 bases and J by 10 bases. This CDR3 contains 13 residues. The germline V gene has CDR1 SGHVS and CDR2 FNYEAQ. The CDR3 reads CASSPGTAAKLFF. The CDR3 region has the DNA TGTGCCAGCAGCCCCGGGACAGCAGCAAAACTGTTTTTT.

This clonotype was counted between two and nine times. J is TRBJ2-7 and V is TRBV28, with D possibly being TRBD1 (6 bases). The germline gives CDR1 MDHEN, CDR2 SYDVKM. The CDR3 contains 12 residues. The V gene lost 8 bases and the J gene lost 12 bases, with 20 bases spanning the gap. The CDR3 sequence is CASQPPQGPGYF. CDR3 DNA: TGTGCCAGCCAACCCCCACAGGGACCCGGGTACTTC.

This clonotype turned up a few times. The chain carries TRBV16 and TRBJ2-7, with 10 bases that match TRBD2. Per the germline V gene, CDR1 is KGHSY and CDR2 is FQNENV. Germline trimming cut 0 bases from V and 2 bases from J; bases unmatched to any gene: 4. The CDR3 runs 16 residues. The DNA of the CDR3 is TGTGCCAGCAGCCAATCGCCTAGCGGGGGCCCCTACGAGCAGTACTTC. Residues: CASSQSPSGGPYEQYF.

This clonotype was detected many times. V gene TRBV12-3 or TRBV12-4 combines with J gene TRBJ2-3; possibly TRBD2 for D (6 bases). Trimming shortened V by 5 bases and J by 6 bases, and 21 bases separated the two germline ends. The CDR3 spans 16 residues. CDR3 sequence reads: CASSPSQGLKRDTQYF. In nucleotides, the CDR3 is TGTGCCAGCAGTCCAAGCCAGGGACTCAAGCGGGATACGCAGTATTTT.

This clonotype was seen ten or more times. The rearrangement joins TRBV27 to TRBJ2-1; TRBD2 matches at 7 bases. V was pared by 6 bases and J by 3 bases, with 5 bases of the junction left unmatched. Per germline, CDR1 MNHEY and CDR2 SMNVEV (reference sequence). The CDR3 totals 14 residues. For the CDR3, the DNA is TGTGCCAGCAGAGACCCGGGGGGCTACAATGAGCAGTTCTTC. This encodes CASRDPGGYNEQFF.

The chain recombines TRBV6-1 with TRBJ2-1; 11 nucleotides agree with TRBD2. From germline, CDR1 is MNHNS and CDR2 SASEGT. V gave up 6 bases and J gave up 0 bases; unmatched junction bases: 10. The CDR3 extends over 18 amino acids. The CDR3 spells CASSGASGGLSSYNEQFF. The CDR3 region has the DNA TGTGCCAGCAGCGGGGCTAGCGGGGGGCTGAGCTCCTACAATGAGCAGTTCTTC.

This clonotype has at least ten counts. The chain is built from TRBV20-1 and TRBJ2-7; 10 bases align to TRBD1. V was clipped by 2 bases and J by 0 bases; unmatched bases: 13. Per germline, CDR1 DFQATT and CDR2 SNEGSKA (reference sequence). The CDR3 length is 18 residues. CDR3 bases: TGCAGTGCTAGAAATCGACAGGGGGCCTACGGAGTCTCCTACGAGCAGTACTTC. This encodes CSARNRQGAYGVSYEQYF.

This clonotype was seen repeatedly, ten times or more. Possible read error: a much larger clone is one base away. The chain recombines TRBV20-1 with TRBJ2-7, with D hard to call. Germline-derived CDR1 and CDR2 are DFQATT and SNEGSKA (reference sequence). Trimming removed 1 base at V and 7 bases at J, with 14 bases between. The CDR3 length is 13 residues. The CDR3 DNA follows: TGCAGTGCTAGAGGAGGTCTCATCAATGAGCAGTACTTC. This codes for CSARGGLINEQYF.